The rows below give T cell receptor beta chains drawn from one sample of a study of blood T cell repertoires in COVID-19. The table came from immunoSEQ multiplex PCR; TCRdb's copy has only in-frame clones and leaves some out. The sample shows some 210,000 clones, over 75% of them seen only once. The specimen was PBMCs or T cells enriched from blood (not recorded which). All receptors come from a man aged 30-40 years with acute COVID-19. The CDR3 runs from the conserved cysteine through the conserved F or W. D genes are given only for firm matches. Size is stated for part of the rows, as once, few or many counts, or as a class when the clone is expanded.

TRBJ2-7,.,TRBV6-5,.,TGTGCCAGCAGTCGAACCAGGGGTTACGAGCAGTACTTC,CASSRTRGYEQYF
TRBJ1-2,TRBD1,TRBV11-1,.,TGTGCCAGCAGCCTGGCGACAGGGGGCGGTTATGGCTACACCTTC,CASSLATGGGYGYTF
TRBJ2-5,.,TRBV30,.,TGTGCCTGGAGTGTCGGCGGCCAAGAGACCCAGTACTTC,CAWSVGGQETQYF
TRBJ2-7,TRBD1,TRBV9,.,TGTGCCAGCAGCAAGGGACAGGGAGGGTCCTACGAGCAGTACTTC,CASSKGQGGSYEQYF
TRBJ2-2,TRBD1,TRBV18,.,TGTGCCAGCTCACCACGGACAGGGGACACCGGGGAGCTGTTTTTT,CASSPRTGDTGELFF
TRBJ2-3,.,TRBV10-1,.,TGCGCCAGCGCAGGATCGGCAGATACGCAGTATTTT,CASAGSADTQYF
TRBJ1-1,.,TRBV19,.,TGTGCCAGTAGTATCGGGGGGGGAAGCACTGAAGCTTTCTTT,CASSIGGGSTEAFF
TRBJ2-5,.,TRBV7-3,.,TGTGCCAGCAGCTTAGGAGGGCTAGAGACCCAGTACTTC,CASSLGGLETQYF
TRBJ1-1,TRBD1,TRBV4-1,.,TGCGCCAGCAGCCATGCAGGGGGAGGGAACACTGAAGCTTTCTTT,CASSHAGGGNTEAFF
TRBJ2-1,.,TRBV19,.,TGTGCCAGTAGTATCCAGGGGGGATACAATGAGCAGTTCTTC,CASSIQGGYNEQFF
TRBJ1-2,.,TRBV19,few,TGTGCCAGTAGTATTGAAGGTCGGTGGAGGGTGCGAGGCTACACCTTC,CASSIEGRWRVRGYTF
TRBJ2-3,.,TRBV19,.,TGTGCCAGTAGCCCCAGGGGACACAGCACAGATACGCAGTATTTT,CASSPRGHSTDTQYF
TRBJ1-6,.,TRBV5-5,.,TGTGCCAGCAGCTTGTTGTCCGGGGGTAATTCACCCCTCCACTTT,CASSLLSGGNSPLHF
TRBJ2-2,.,TRBV6-4,.,TGTGCCAGCAGTGACTGGTCTAGCCGTGATCCCGGGGAGCTGTTTTTT,CASSDWSSRDPGELFF
TRBJ2-6,.,TRBV11-2,.,TGTGCCAGCAGCTTAGTGGGAGCCACCCCGTTAGGGGGGGCCAACGTCCTGACTTTC,CASSLVGATPLGGANVLTF
TRBJ2-5,.,TRBV11-2,.,TGTGCCAGCAGCCTTTTCAACGGGGTTCAAGAGACCCAGTACTTC,CASSLFNGVQETQYF
TRBJ2-1,.,TRBV28,.,TGTGCCAGCAGCCCCCTGCGTCTTGAGCAGTTCTTC,CASSPLRLEQFF
TRBJ1-1,.,TRBV10-3,.,TGTGCCATCCGGGGAGGCGATTACACTGAAGCTTTCTTT,CAIRGGDYTEAFF
TRBJ1-5,.,TRBV30,.,TGTGCCTGGAGCGCTATCGGCAGAAGGGGTAGTAGTCAGCCCCAGCATTTT,CAWSAIGRRGSSQPQHF
TRBJ2-5,TRBD2,TRBV6-5,.,TGTGCCAGCTCTAGCGGGGGTCCCAATTGGACCCAGTACTTC,CASSSGGPNWTQYF
TRBJ2-2,TRBD2,TRBV5-1,.,TGCGCCAGCACCCATAAGACTAGCGGGTCCGCCGGGGAGCTGTTTTTT,CASTHKTSGSAGELFF
TRBJ2-7,.,TRBV27,.,TGTGCCAGCAGTAGTACAGGTTTTTGGGAGCAGTACTTC,CASSSTGFWEQYF
TRBJ1-5,TRBD1,TRBV9,.,TGTGCCAGCAGCGTAGGAGGGGGCACTCAGCCCCAGCATTTT,CASSVGGGTQPQHF
TRBJ1-1,.,TRBV5-1,.,TGCGCCAGCAGCTTGGGAGTCATGAACACTGAAGCTTTCTTT,CASSLGVMNTEAFF
TRBJ2-5,TRBD1,TRBV4-1,.,TGCGCCAGCAGTTTAGAACAGGGGCCAGGGGAGACCCAGTACTTC,CASSLEQGPGETQYF
TRBJ2-3,.,TRBV19,.,TGTGCCAGTACTAACTCGGGAGATACGCAGTATTTT,CASTNSGDTQYF
TRBJ1-6,.,TRBV10-2,once,TGCGCCACCCTAGTCGGGGTAAATTCACCCCTCCACTTT,CATLVGVNSPLHF
TRBJ1-1,.,TRBV5-1,.,TGCGCCAGCAGCGACGATTGGGGCGGGAACACTGAAGCTTTCTTT,CASSDDWGGNTEAFF
TRBJ2-6,TRBD1,TRBV12-5,.,TGTGCTAGTGGTTTAGGACAGGGTCCCTCTGGGGCCAACGTCCTGACTTTC,CASGLGQGPSGANVLTF
TRBJ1-5,.,TRBV20-1,.,TGCAGTGCTAGTCCGTTTCTCGGGCCCCAGCATTTT,CSASPFLGPQHF
TRBJ2-1,.,TRBV5-5,.,TGTGCCAGCAGCCTGACAGCCTACAATGAGCAGTTCTTC,CASSLTAYNEQFF